This T cell receptor (beta chain) was profiled in a study of Tregs in tolerant kidney transplant recipients. Germline CDR1 is SGHRS and CDR2 is YFSETQ. The CDR3 consists of 16 residues. V was cut by 4 bases and J by 2 bases, with 18 bases left in between. Related graft donors supplied nonmyeloablative bone marrow transplants, and mixed chimerism was transient. The assay was immunoSEQ multiplex PCR, and TCRdb's table has in-frame clones only and misses some. The profile shows 74,000 or so clones, over 75% of them singletons. The clonotype comes from a human patient who received a combined kidney and bone marrow transplant. Some T cells may be provided by the graft donor. The sample was CD4+ T cells from blood (PBMCs), taken 24 months after the transplant. The chain has TRBV5-1 and TRBJ2-5, with a weak D call TRBD1 (6 bases). As DNA, the CDR3 is TGCGCCAGCAGCCCCGTTTTGGCAGGGGAACAAGAGACCCAGTACTTC. This sequence encodes CASSPVLAGEQETQYF.